Following are 32 T cell receptor beta chains from one sample sequenced in a study of neoadjuvant anti-PD-1 for oral cavity cancer (dated by TCRdb to the early 2020s). To prepare the library, the immunoSEQ multiplex PCR assay was applied. This is the immuneACCESS table as TCRdb keeps it, with only in-frame sequences that have V and J called. A part of the clones is gone; compared with another copy, unresolved V genes explain less than half, and the rest is unexplained. Counted in this sample were around 16,000 clones; 60% to 80% of them appeared once. The top ten hold approximately 2.6% of the sample. The time point label here, explained by the study, means: before neoadjuvant nivolumab. The sample in question was PBMCs, obtained before nivolumab (anti-PD-1) treatment. These TCRs come from a person between 35 and 79 years old with oral cavity squamous cell carcinoma.

This sequence joins TRBV4-1 and TRBJ2-1, with TRBD1 matching over 8 bases. The V gene's germline CDR1 is MGHRA and CDR2 YSYEKL. The CDR3 contains 14 residues. V was pared by 3 bases and J by 7 bases, with 5 bases of the junction left unmatched. This CDR3 is CASSQWTGTNEQFF. The CDR3 nucleotides read TGCGCCAGCAGCCAGTGGACAGGGACTAATGAGCAGTTCTTC.

The rearrangement joins TRBV2 to TRBJ2-6, with D unclear. The V gene lost 3 bases and the J gene lost 0 bases, with 9 bases spanning the gap. This CDR3 is 16 amino acids long. Looked up from germline, CDR1 is SNHLY and CDR2 is FYNNEI. CDR3 residues: CASSDLGFSGANVLTF. The CDR3 bases are TGTGCCAGCAGTGACTTGGGGTTCTCTGGGGCCAACGTCCTGACTTTC.

This sequence joins TRBV6-5 and TRBJ1-2, with D perhaps TRBD1 (5 bases). Germline values: CDR1 MNHEY, CDR2 SVGAGI. V dropped 5 bases and J dropped 5 bases, with 18 bases sitting between them. The CDR3 contains 15 residues. The CDR3 here is CASSHQGGDYYGYTF. CDR3 coding DNA: TGTGCCAGCAGTCACCAGGGTGGAGACTATTATGGCTACACCTTC.

This clone was observed a few times. J is TRBJ2-3 and V is TRBV19; D ambiguous. CDR1 is LNHDA and CDR2 is SQIVND in the germline V gene (reference sequence). The CDR3 covers 15 residues. Deletions cut 3 bases from V and 0 bases from J, with 10 bases between. The chain's CDR3 is CASSMGGTSTDTQYF. In DNA form, the CDR3 reads TGTGCCAGTAGTATGGGTGGCACAAGCACAGATACGCAGTATTTT.

This sequence joins TRBV30 and TRBJ1-1; D might be TRBD1 (5 bases). The CDR3 length is 13 residues. The germline V gene encodes CDR1 GTSNPN and CDR2 SVGIG (reference sequence). V lost 4 bases to trimming and J lost 4 bases, with 13 bases between them. The CDR3 reads CAWNRRGGTEAFF. DNA for the CDR3: TGTGCCTGGAACAGGAGGGGCGGCACTGAAGCTTTCTTT.

The chain couples TRBV9 to TRBJ2-1; 8 nucleotides agree with TRBD2. CDR3 length: 17 amino acids. V shed 0 bases, J shed 3 bases, and the junction held 8 bases outside the gene matches. The germline gives CDR1 SGDLS, CDR2 YYNGEE. The CDR3 reads CASSVGISGKGYNEQFF. The DNA for the CDR3 is TGTGCCAGCAGCGTAGGGATTAGCGGGAAGGGCTACAATGAGCAGTTCTTC.

This rearrangement joins TRBV6-1 to TRBJ2-5, with 7 bases fitting TRBD2. V shed 4 bases, J shed 1 base, and the junction held 9 bases outside the gene matches. The CDR3 totals 16 residues. Germline lookup yields CDR1 MNHNS and CDR2 SASEGT. This CDR3 reads CASSGYPGLGQETQYF. In nucleotides, the CDR3 is TGTGCCAGCAGTGGTTACCCAGGACTAGGCCAAGAGACCCAGTACTTC.

The DNA of the CDR3 is TGTGCCAGCAAACCCTGGACAGGCGGCAATCAGCCCCAGCATTTT. It encodes CASKPWTGGNQPQHF. The chain has TRBV2 and TRBJ1-5; 7 nucleotides agree with TRBD1. The germline V gene encodes CDR1 SNHLY and CDR2 FYNNEI. The CDR3 totals 15 residues. The V and J ends lost 7 bases and 2 bases, in that order; junction bases with no gene match: 8.

In this sample, this clone turned up a few times. The chain uses TRBV7-3 and TRBJ2-7; D perhaps matches TRBD2 (6 bases). CDR3 size: 15 residues. V shed 5 bases and J shed 3 bases, with 17 bases lying between them. Germline-derived CDR1 and CDR2 are SGHTA and FQGTGA. The DNA of the CDR3 is TGTGCCAGCAGCCTTAGCGGACGCCGATACTACGAGCAGTACTTC. Encoded protein: CASSLSGRRYYEQYF.

This clone showed up just a few times. The chain has TRBV5-6 and TRBJ1-1; D is unresolved. Germline V gene lookup returns CDR1 SGHDT and CDR2 YYEEEE. With 2 bases removed from V and 4 bases from J, the gap between germline ends came to 9 bases. The CDR3 totals 13 residues. DNA for the CDR3: TGTGCCAGCAGCTTCGGGGTGAGCACTGAAGCTTTCTTT. Its translation: CASSFGVSTEAFF.

CDR3 protein: CASSSQANTEAFF. The DNA of the CDR3 is TGTGCCAGCAGCTCCCAGGCGAACACTGAAGCTTTCTTT. The rearrangement links TRBV7-3 to TRBJ1-1; no reliable D call. Trimming cost V 4 bases and J 1 base, with 7 bases left between them. CDR1 and CDR2 (germline): SGHTA, FQGTGA. This CDR3 has 13 residues.

This clone has only a few counts. This chain links TRBV4-1 with TRBJ1-2, with TRBD1 matching 7 bases. J gave up 8 bases and V 3 bases, and 24 bases lay outside the gene matches. Germline V gene lookup returns CDR1 MGHRA and CDR2 YSYEKL. There are 19 residues in the CDR3. CDR3 DNA: TGCGCCAGCAGCCAGCTGGGGAGGGACAGCCTTTATGGGGGTCGCGGCTACACCTTC. Amino acids: CASSQLGRDSLYGGRGYTF.

This clone was seen once. This chain connects TRBV19 to TRBJ2-7, with D unresolved. The CDR3 consists of 14 residues. Trimming took 5 bases from V and 5 from J, leaving 16 bases between them. Germline V gene data show CDR1 as LNHDA and CDR2 as SQIVND (reference sequence). The CDR3 protein is CASSATSFGNEQYF. The CDR3 bases are TGTGCCAGTAGTGCTACCTCTTTCGGCAACGAGCAGTACTTC.

The gene calls are TRBV28 and TRBJ2-7, with D possibly being TRBD2 (5 bases). This CDR3 region has 15 residues. Germline V gene lookup returns CDR1 MDHEN and CDR2 SYDVKM. V was shortened by 7 bases and J by 3 bases, with 19 bases between the two germline ends. The CDR3 here is CASISLAGGGYEQYF. The DNA for the CDR3 is TGTGCCAGCATTAGTTTGGCGGGCGGAGGCTACGAGCAGTACTTC.

This sequence joins TRBV9 and TRBJ2-5, with 11 nucleotides matching TRBD1. V lost 0 bases to trimming and J lost 4 bases; unmatched junction nucleotides: 5. The CDR3 extends over 16 amino acids. CDR1 and CDR2 (germline): SGDLS, YYNGEE. The CDR3 region has the DNA TGTGCCAGCAGCGTAGGAGGGACAGGGGGGACAGAGACCCAGTACTTC. It codes for CASSVGGTGGTETQYF.

This sequence joins TRBV11-2 and TRBJ1-2; D is unresolved. Germline lookup yields CDR1 SGHAT and CDR2 FQNNGV. The length of the CDR3 is 15 residues. Trimming took off 4 bases at V and 7 bases at J, with 19 bases between the two ends. The CDR3 loop reads CASSSIRRVPGGYTF. CDR3 coding DNA: TGTGCCAGCAGCTCCATCAGGCGGGTACCAGGTGGCTACACCTTC.

Concerning this clone itself: At one end the junction does not follow the germline gene, possibly because of a read error. The V gene is TRBV14, the J gene TRBJ1-6; D is uncertain. Germline CDR1 is SGHDN and CDR2 is FVKESK. The length of the CDR3 is 14 residues. CDR3: CASRQELPGSPLHF. The CDR3 coding sequence is TGTGCCAGCAGACAAGAGTTGCCCGGATCACCCCTCCACTTT.

This clone turned up a few times. The V call is TRBV19, the J call TRBJ2-7; D gene uncertain. The V gene's germline CDR1 is LNHDA and CDR2 SQIVND (reference sequence). The CDR3 has 13 residues. V was trimmed by 3 bases and J by 1 base, leaving 7 bases between them. CDR3 sequence (DNA): TGTGCCAGTAGTATCACTGAATCCTACGAGCAGTACTTC. Translation: CASSITESYEQYF.

V and J are TRBV19 and TRBJ1-5, with D perhaps matching TRBD1 (5 bases). CDR1 is LNHDA and CDR2 is SQIVND in the germline V gene (reference sequence). This CDR3 spans 14 amino acids. V was cut by 7 bases and J by 5 bases, with 15 bases left in between. CDR3 sequence: CASTYGAGYQPQHF. The CDR3 region has the DNA TGTGCCAGTACCTATGGGGCAGGGTATCAGCCCCAGCATTTT.

The rearrangement uses TRBV4-1 and TRBJ2-5, with 8 nucleotides matching TRBD1. The germline gives CDR1 MGHRA, CDR2 YSYEKL. The V segment lost 4 bases and the J segment 5 bases; nucleotides outside the gene matches: 9. This CDR3 is built from 15 residues. The CDR3 protein is CASSRLPGGWETQYF. In DNA, the CDR3 is TGCGCCAGCAGCCGCCTACCAGGGGGCTGGGAGACCCAGTACTTC.

The chain is built from TRBV2 and TRBJ2-3; D remains ambiguous. Trimming cost V 3 bases and J 0 bases, with 10 bases left between them. This CDR3 region has 15 residues. Looked up from germline, CDR1 is SNHLY and CDR2 is FYNNEI. The CDR3 bases are TGTGCCAGCAGTGACCCGGCCTCTAGCACAGATACGCAGTATTTT. This sequence encodes CASSDPASSTDTQYF.

This clone was counted only a few times. The rearrangement uses TRBV10-3 and TRBJ1-5, with TRBD1 identical over 7 bases. The V and J ends lost 4 bases and 0 bases, in that order; junction bases with no gene match: 3. Germline loops: CDR1 ENHRY, CDR2 SYGVKD. The CDR3 totals 15 residues. DNA for the CDR3: TGTGCCATCAGTGCTAGGGACAGTAGCAATCAGCCCCAGCATTTT. Protein product: CAISARDSSNQPQHF.

V gene TRBV2 combines with J gene TRBJ2-7; 9 bases align to TRBD1. The germline CDR1 and CDR2 sequences are SNHLY and FYNNEI. The V gene end was trimmed by 8 bases and the J gene end by 4 bases; junction bases not matched to a gene: 3. The CDR3 extends over 12 amino acids. The CDR3 bases are TGTGCCAGCTGGGACAGGGCATACGAGCAGTACTTC. This encodes CASWDRAYEQYF. The full variable domain, completed using reference TRBV2 and TRBJ2-7, is EPEVTQTPSHQVTQMGQEVILRCVPISNHLYFYWYRQILGQKVEFLVSFYNNEISEKSEIFDDQFSVERPDGSNFTLKIRSTKLEDSAMYFCASWDRAYEQYFGPGTRLTVT.

This clone was observed a handful of times. V gene TRBV19 combines with J gene TRBJ1-2; 10 nucleotides match TRBD1. CDR1 LNHDA and CDR2 SQIVND come from the germline V gene (reference sequence). This CDR3 contains 17 residues. Unmatched junction bases numbered 15, after V lost 10 bases and J lost 1 base. The CDR3 protein is CATNDRGQRGLNYGYTF. In DNA, the CDR3 is TGTGCCACCAACGACAGGGGGCAAAGAGGGCTTAACTATGGCTACACCTTC.

The chain links TRBV7-9 to TRBJ2-3; 13 bases fit TRBD2. The CDR3 length is 15 residues. Germline CDR1 SEHNR, CDR2 FQNEAQ (reference sequence). With 5 bases clipped from V and 6 bases from J, the junction kept 5 bases outside the gene matches. Written as DNA, the CDR3 is TGTGCCAGCAGCCGAACTAGCGGGGGGGCGGATACGCAGTATTTT. Amino acids: CASSRTSGGADTQYF.

The gene calls are TRBV6-4 and TRBJ1-6; maybe TRBD1 (5 bases). V gave up 2 bases and J gave up 7 bases, with 12 bases separating them. CDR3 length: 15 amino acids. Germline CDR1 MRHNA, CDR2 SNTAGT. The CDR3 reads CASSDVGAGNSPLHF. CDR3 sequence (DNA): TGTGCCAGCAGTGACGTTGGGGCCGGGAATTCACCCCTCCACTTT.

This clone was picked up a small number of times. V usage is TRBV11-1 and J usage is TRBJ1-2, with a weak D call TRBD1 (6 bases). The germline CDR1 and CDR2 sequences are SGHAT and FQDESV (reference sequence). Trimming pared 6 bases from V and 4 bases from J, leaving 12 bases between. There are 13 residues in the CDR3. As DNA, the CDR3 is TGTGCCAGCAGTTTCGACAGGACCTATGGCTACACCTTC. Amino acid sequence: CASSFDRTYGYTF.

This clone occurred a few times. The genes are TRBV5-8 and TRBJ2-2; 7 positions agree with TRBD1. Trimming removed 1 base from V and 3 bases from J; junction bases left unmatched: 6. Germline lookup yields CDR1 SGHTS and CDR2 YDEGEE. This CDR3 comprises 16 residues. CDR3 nucleotides: TGTGCCAGCAGCTTGTTAGAGGGGGCGGACACCGGGGAGCTGTTTTTT. Protein sequence: CASSLLEGADTGELFF.

This clone was seen more than once but under ten times. The chain uses TRBV19 and TRBJ2-5; TRBD1 or TRBD2 may be the D gene (5 bases each). Trimming removed 4 bases at V and 5 bases at J, with 14 bases between. The CDR3 length is 14 residues. Germline CDR1 and CDR2: LNHDA and SQIVND (reference sequence). The chain's CDR3 is CASSSGSAGETQYF. The CDR3 DNA reads as TGTGCCAGTAGTAGCGGGTCGGCAGGGGAGACCCAGTACTTC.

V usage is TRBV6-5 and J usage is TRBJ1-2; D not resolved. V shed 2 bases and J shed 0 bases, with 7 bases lying between them. The germline gives CDR1 MNHEY, CDR2 SVGAGI. The CDR3 covers 14 residues. The CDR3 here is CASSYGLANYGYTF. The CDR3 DNA is TGTGCCAGCAGTTACGGCTTAGCTAACTATGGCTACACCTTC.

The chain recombines TRBV5-4 with TRBJ1-1; maybe TRBD1 (5 bases). This CDR3 contains 14 residues. V was cut by 1 base and J by 5 bases, with 12 bases left in between. Germline loops: CDR1 SGHNT, CDR2 YYREEE (reference sequence). The CDR3 spells CASSLTQGGTEAFF. The DNA for the CDR3 is TGTGCCAGCAGCTTGACCCAGGGAGGGACTGAAGCTTTCTTT.

This sequence joins TRBV5-1 and TRBJ2-7; D might be TRBD2 (5 bases). The CDR3 covers 14 residues. The germline gives CDR1 SGHRS, CDR2 YFSETQ. The germline V and J ends were trimmed by 0 bases and 6 bases, with 13 bases remaining between them. The CDR3 spells CASSLELPEGEQYF. DNA for the CDR3: TGCGCCAGCAGCTTGGAGCTGCCCGAGGGCGAGCAGTACTTC.